Shown below are 28 T cell receptor beta chains from a single sample sequenced in a study of blood T cell repertoires in COVID-19 (TCRdb year 2020). The library was produced with the immunoSEQ multiplex PCR assay. In its TCRdb copy, this immuneACCESS table keeps in-frame sequences only and misses some clones. Where compared with another copy, unresolved V genes explain less than half of these, and the others have no known cause. The sample table holds more than 200,000 clones, of which under 90% were seen once. The ten largest make up roughly a tenth of the sample. The sample consisted of peripheral blood. The receptors were gathered from a woman of 80 years or more with COVID-19, enrolled during active disease.

The chain couples TRBV6-1 to TRBJ2-7, with 8 positions matching TRBD1. Looked up from germline, CDR1 is MNHNS and CDR2 is SASEGT. There are 15 residues in the CDR3. V trimming: 0 bases; J trimming: 3 bases; junction bases outside the gene matches: 4. The CDR3 protein is CASSEAPGQDYEQYF. The CDR3 DNA is TGTGCCAGCAGTGAAGCACCGGGACAGGACTACGAGCAGTACTTC.

This chain connects TRBV9 to TRBJ2-1; a weak D match, TRBD1 (6 bases). The germline V gene has CDR1 SGDLS and CDR2 YYNGEE. V was shortened by 3 bases and J by 5 bases, with 18 bases between the two germline ends. The CDR3 contains 16 residues. The CDR3 here is CASSATWAGADNEQFF. CDR3 nucleotide sequence: TGTGCCAGCAGCGCCACTTGGGCAGGGGCGGACAATGAGCAGTTCTTC.

The rearrangement joins TRBV7-2 to TRBJ2-7, with 7 bases matching TRBD1. J gave up 1 base and V 5 bases, and 8 bases lay outside the gene matches. This CDR3 comprises 15 residues. Germline CDR1 and CDR2: SGHTA and FQGNSA. The CDR3 nucleotides are TGTGCCAGCAGCCGCGACGGGACAGATTCCTACGAGCAGTACTTC. Its protein product is CASSRDGTDSYEQYF.

This clone has a handful of counts. The genes are TRBV5-1 and TRBJ2-7; TRBD1 matches 8 bases. Germline V gives CDR1 SGHRS, CDR2 YFSETQ. V shed 0 bases, J shed 2 bases, and the junction held 19 bases outside the gene matches. This CDR3 contains 20 residues. The CDR3: CASSLAWLTGGSTTAYEQYF. The CDR3 nucleotides read TGCGCCAGCAGCTTGGCTTGGTTAACAGGGGGTTCCACGACAGCCTACGAGCAGTACTTC.

This clone was observed a handful of times. The chain has TRBV7-7 and TRBJ1-1; D uncertain. The V end was cut by 5 bases, the J end by 8 bases, with 9 bases between. Germline assignment: CDR1 SSHAT and CDR2 FNYEAQ (reference sequence). The CDR3 contains 11 residues. CDR3 region: CASSLGSEAFF. CDR3 DNA: TGTGCCAGCAGCCTGGGCAGCGAAGCTTTCTTT.

To note about this clone: Within the sample, other DNA sequences also encode this same CDR3. The chain uses TRBV5-1 and TRBJ2-1; D remains unclear. This CDR3 region has 15 residues. Germline CDR1 is SGHRS and CDR2 is YFSETQ. The germline V and J ends were trimmed by 0 bases and 0 bases, with 7 bases remaining between them. The CDR3 reads CASSLAASSYNEQFF. In nucleotides, the CDR3 is TGCGCCAGCAGCTTGGCCGCGAGCTCCTACAATGAGCAGTTCTTC.

In its sample, this clone was seen once. The chain recombines TRBV10-3 with TRBJ2-1; TRBD1 agrees at 9 bases. CDR3 length: 15 residues. The germline CDR1 and CDR2 sequences are ENHRY and SYGVKD. Trimming cost V 0 bases and J 7 bases; bases outside gene matches: 4. The CDR3 loop is CAISESGQGWNEQFF. DNA for the CDR3: TGTGCCATCAGTGAGTCGGGACAGGGTTGGAATGAGCAGTTCTTC.

This clone has only one observation. The chain has TRBV28 and TRBJ1-2; 10 bases map to TRBD1. In germline, CDR1 is MDHEN, CDR2 SYDVKM. This CDR3 spans 17 amino acids. J lost 4 bases, V lost 4 bases, and 12 bases had no gene match. The DNA of the CDR3 is TGTGCCAGCAGTTACCCCCCCGGGACAGGGGAGGCCTATGGCTACACCTTC. Protein: CASSYPPGTGEAYGYTF.

The CDR3 loop is CASGANPSAGSTGELFF. The CDR3, as DNA: TGCGCCAGCGGAGCCAACCCATCGGCGGGGAGCACCGGGGAGCTGTTTTTT. The gene calls are TRBV10-2 and TRBJ2-2; weak D call: TRBD2 (6 bases). Trimming took off 8 bases at V and 4 bases at J, with 23 bases between the two ends. Germline CDR1 reads WSHSY; CDR2 reads SAAADI. This CDR3 comprises 17 residues.

This clone has only one observation. The rearrangement links TRBV18 to TRBJ1-3, with D possibly TRBD1 on 6 matching bases. In germline, CDR1 is KGHSH, CDR2 LQKENI. The CDR3 length is 15 residues. V lost 0 bases to trimming and J lost 4 bases, with 10 bases between them. In nucleotides, the CDR3 is TGTGCCAGCTCACCACCGGGACAACCAGGAAACACCATATATTTT. Amino acids: CASSPPGQPGNTIYF.

V usage is TRBV30 and J usage is TRBJ2-7; TRBD2 agrees at 12 bases. Per germline, CDR1 GTSNPN and CDR2 SVGIG (reference sequence). This CDR3 has 15 amino acids. Trimming at V came to 2 bases and at J to 7 bases, leaving 9 bases not matched to a gene. The CDR3 nucleotides are TGTGCCTGGAGTAAGCCTAGCGGGGGGGCTAATGAGCAGTACTTC. Residues: CAWSKPSGGANEQYF.

The genes are TRBV7-9 and TRBJ2-7; tentatively, D is TRBD1 (5 bases). This CDR3 has 12 amino acids. Germline values: CDR1 SEHNR, CDR2 FQNEAQ (reference sequence). V lost 2 bases to trimming and J lost 3 bases, with 5 bases between them. The CDR3 sequence: CASSLQGYEQYV. CDR3 in DNA: TGTGCCAGCAGCTTACAGGGCTACGAGCAGTACGTC.

This clone was counted between two and nine times. The chain couples TRBV29-1 to TRBJ1-2; tentative D call: TRBD1 (5 bases). The CDR3 runs 11 residues. Germline V gene sequence: CDR1 SQVTM, CDR2 ANQGSEA. The germline V and J ends were trimmed by 6 bases and 4 bases, with 9 bases remaining between them. CDR3 sequence reads: CSVGHGYGYTF. CDR3 nucleotide sequence: TGCAGCGTAGGACACGGCTATGGCTACACCTTC.

The chain employs TRBV7-9 and TRBJ2-5; D is unclear. Germline CDR1 SEHNR, CDR2 FQNEAQ (reference sequence). V gave up 1 base and J gave up 2 bases, with 8 bases separating them. The CDR3 spans 14 residues. The CDR3 loop is CASSLVTEQETQYF. The CDR3 region has the DNA TGTGCCAGCAGCTTAGTTACAGAACAAGAGACCCAGTACTTC.

The rearrangement links TRBV7-8 to TRBJ1-1, with D possibly being TRBD1 (5 bases). The CDR3 runs to 15 residues. From germline, CDR1 is SGHVS and CDR2 FQNEAQ. V gave up 3 bases and J gave up 5 bases, with 16 bases separating them. The CDR3 nucleotides are TGTGCCAGCAGCTTCCCCGGGGGATCGAGGACTGAAGCTTTCTTT. Translated, it gives CASSFPGGSRTEAFF.

V and J are TRBV27 and TRBJ1-1; possible D gene TRBD1, 5 bases. From germline, CDR1 is MNHEY and CDR2 SMNVEV (reference sequence). The length of the CDR3 is 13 residues. Trimming left V 8 bases short and J 0 bases short, with 10 bases between. CDR3 sequence: CASGAIMNTEAFF. For the CDR3, the DNA is TGTGCCAGCGGGGCCATAATGAACACTGAAGCTTTCTTT.

This rearrangement joins TRBV27 to TRBJ2-1; 15 nucleotides agree with TRBD2. J was trimmed by 1 base and V by 5 bases; bases with no gene match: 6. Germline-derived CDR1 and CDR2 are MNHEY and SMNVEV (reference sequence). This CDR3 is 18 amino acids long. CDR3 amino acids: CASSTGTSGGFSYNEQFF. CDR3 nucleotides: TGTGCCAGCAGTACCGGGACTAGCGGGGGGTTTTCCTACAATGAGCAGTTCTTC.

This chain uses TRBV6-6 with TRBJ2-5; 9 positions agree with TRBD2. The CDR3 totals 15 residues. The junction had 11 bases not matched to a gene; V was cut back by 7 bases and J by 5 bases. Germline V gene data show CDR1 as MNHNY and CDR2 as SVGAGI (reference sequence). The CDR3 protein is CASTLTGTSGETQYF. The CDR3 DNA reads TGTGCCAGCACCCTAACCGGCACTAGCGGGGAGACCCAGTACTTC.

V and J are TRBV5-8 and TRBJ1-2; 7 positions match TRBD1. The CDR3 length is 15 residues. The germline V gene has CDR1 SGHTS and CDR2 YDEGEE. Unmatched junction bases numbered 6, after V lost 3 bases and J lost 1 base. The CDR3 bases are TGTGCCAGCAGCTCGGGACAGATTAATAACTATGGCTACACCTTC. It encodes CASSSGQINNYGYTF.

The chain carries TRBV7-9 and TRBJ2-3, with 9 bases matching TRBD2. CDR3 size: 16 residues. With V trimmed by 2 bases and J by 4 bases, 7 bases remained unmatched. Germline values: CDR1 SEHNR, CDR2 FQNEAQ (reference sequence). CDR3 nucleotides: TGTGCCAGCAGCTTACGACTAGCGGATAGCGCAGATACGCAGTATTTT. Encoded protein: CASSLRLADSADTQYF.

V gene TRBV7-9 combines with J gene TRBJ1-1, with a weak D call TRBD1 (6 bases). Germline CDR1 is SEHNR and CDR2 is FQNEAQ (reference sequence). The CDR3 spans 13 residues. The germline V and J ends were trimmed by 3 bases and 4 bases, with 9 bases remaining between them. The CDR3 DNA reads TGTGCCAGCAGCTTGGGACACAGCACTGAAGCTTTCTTT. It translates to CASSLGHSTEAFF. The variable domain in full, completed from reference TRBV7-9 and TRBJ1-1, reads DTGVSQNPRHKITKRGQNVTFRCDPISEHNRLYWYRQTLGQGPEFLTYFQNEAQLEKSRLLSDRFSAERPKGSFSTLEIQRTEQGDSAMYLCASSLGHSTEAFFGQGTRLTVV.

The table lists this clone with a count of one. The chain carries TRBV11-3 and TRBJ2-7; TRBD2 agrees at 9 bases. The CDR3 totals 15 residues. Losses at the gene ends were 6 bases for V and 2 bases for J; bases not matched to a gene: 8. The V gene's germline CDR1 is SGHNT and CDR2 YENEEA. The chain's CDR3 is CASRAASGAPYEQYV. The CDR3 DNA is TGTGCCAGCAGGGCGGCTAGCGGGGCCCCCTACGAGCAGTACGTC.

This chain joins TRBV7-2 and TRBJ2-4; 8 nucleotides match TRBD1. The CDR3 sequence is 16 residues long. V lost 3 bases, J lost 3 bases, and 7 bases stayed unmatched. CDR1 and CDR2 from the germline V gene are SGHTA and FQGNSA. The CDR3 spells CASSLEQGGYKNIQYF. CDR3 sequence (DNA): TGTGCCAGCAGCTTGGAACAGGGGGGATACAAAAACATTCAGTACTTC.

The chain recombines TRBV11-2 with TRBJ2-2, with 8 bases identical to TRBD1. Germline CDR1 and CDR2: SGHAT and FQNNGV. The junction had 10 bases not matched to a gene; V was cut back by 9 bases and J by 4 bases. The CDR3 sequence is 15 residues long. The CDR3 reads CASSQGASGTGELFF. The DNA for the CDR3 is TGTGCCAGTAGCCAGGGGGCAAGTGGCACCGGGGAGCTGTTTTTT.

The V gene is TRBV5-1, the J gene TRBJ1-1, with D perhaps TRBD1 (5 bases). Trimming took 2 bases from V and 3 from J, leaving 11 bases between them. The CDR3 is 14 amino acids. CDR1 is SGHRS, CDR2 YFSETQ, per germline. In nucleotides, the CDR3 is TGCGCCAGCAGCTTAGTGACAGACTACACTGAAGCTTTCTTT. This encodes CASSLVTDYTEAFF.

This rearrangement joins TRBV21-1 to TRBJ1-6. TRBV21-1 is labeled a pseudogene. The CDR3 consists of 13 residues. This chain's CDR3 is CASRARRFSPLHF. The DNA of the CDR3 is TGTGCCAGCAGAGCGAGACGTTTTTCACCCCTCCACTTT.

The chain employs TRBV2 and TRBJ2-7; D not resolved. Trimming took 2 bases from V and 5 from J, leaving 10 bases between them. The CDR3 length is 13 residues. The germline CDR1 and CDR2 sequences are SNHLY and FYNNEI. The CDR3 spells CASSERQVNEQYV. For the CDR3, the DNA is TGTGCCAGCAGTGAACGTCAGGTTAACGAGCAGTACGTC.

The V gene is TRBV14, the J gene TRBJ2-7, with D perhaps TRBD2 (6 bases). The CDR3 is made up of 13 amino acids. V was pared by 0 bases and J by 5 bases, with 8 bases between. Germline CDR1 is SGHDN and CDR2 is FVKESK. The CDR3 region has the DNA TGTGCCAGCAGCCAAGACAGGGAGGACGAGCAGTACTTC. Translated, it gives CASSQDREDEQYF.